This T cell receptor beta chain was sequenced for a study of T-cell memory formation after mild COVID-19 (dated by TCRdb to about 2021). Context from the whole study: Most TCR sequence clusters were specific to one of the two donors. In two donors, T-cell clones that expanded and contracted after mild COVID-19 were followed by sequencing TCRalpha and TCRbeta repertoires longitudinally. Two young, previously healthy adult volunteers made up the cohort, one male and one female.

With respect to this clonotype: Its recognized antigen is unknown. No much larger clone is present one base from it, and per-base qualities are unavailable.

This sample was sequenced with an Illumina NovaSeq 6000. cDNA libraries for TCRalpha and TCRbeta were prepared by 5'RACE using constant-segment primers, with sample barcodes and unique molecular identifiers added. Trizol reagent was used to extract RNA from every sample. Libraries were amplified in two PCR steps, with a second sample barcode and Illumina TruSeq adapters added in the second step. The libraries were sequenced on an Illumina NovaSeq using 2 x 150 bp paired-end reads. The original pipeline was this. Demultiplexing of reads and collapsing into UMI-guided consensus sequences were performed with migec v1.2.7. Using mixcr v2.1.11, UMI consensuses were aligned to TRA and TRB V and J templates and then assembled into clonotypes. A clonotype was counted as expanded or contracted only when both edgeR and NoisET called the clonotype significant, with the noise models trained on biological replicates. edgeR calls used a false discovery rate-adjusted p below 0.01 and a log2 fold-change threshold of 1. As an exploratory analysis of dynamics, max-normalized trajectories of the 1000 most abundant clonotypes were examined with PCA combined with hierarchical clustering. The CD4 or CD8 phenotype of responding clones was assigned using the separately sequenced CD4+ and CD8+ repertoires. In-frame beta chains were kept once TCRdb had trimmed the public reads at Q25 with fastp and called clones with MiXCR. When rows share a CDR3 protein, they turn into one entry using the most common DNA and genes. TCRdb's processing, not the study's, gives the V and J calls here. Counted in this sample were approximately 450,000 distinct CDR3 sequences; roughly 18% of them appeared once. 9% to 15% of the sample belongs to the ten largest clones.

Ficoll-Paque density gradient centrifugation was the method used to isolate PBMCs. At the junction V is shortened by 4 bases and J by 0 bases; bases outside the gene matches: 13. The germline V gene (reference sequence) specifies LGHDT as CDR1 and YNNKEL as CDR2. Spanning cysteine to phenylalanine, the CDR3 consists of 18 amino acids. The kept DNA is CDR3 alone, 54 bases in frame from the first base. What the research found in general, with its limitations: The detection of some responding clones in pre-infection memory suggests that pre-existing cross-reactive memory T cells joined the SARS-CoV-2 response. Only a couple of mild cases were covered in the study, and larger cohorts including severe cases with pre-infection samples were considered necessary. Clones contracting from day 15 to 85 had balanced CD4/CD8 phenotypes, while a second wave expanding from day 15 to 37 was biased towards CD4+. Whether the second-wave clones peaking on day 37 were SARS-CoV-2 specific was not confirmed. Contracting CD4+ clones appeared mostly in the CM and EM memory subsets, whereas CD8+ clones were enriched in EMRA.

The chain employs TRBV3-1 and TRBJ1-1; TRBD1 aligns with 8 central bases. The TCR was taken from an adult woman who had mild COVID-19 (a few samples of this study predate the infection). The sample titles of this study are shuffled in the database, so cell type and time point are left out; the donor was told from shared clones. The sample comprised PBMCs or a T cell subset sorted from them (not recorded which). The DNA sequence reads TGTGCCAGCAGCCTTCGACAGGGGATACCCCCTTTGAACACTGAAGCTTTCTTT. Its product reads: CASSLRQGIPPLNTEAFF. Outside the CDR3, residues come from the reference TRBV3-1 and TRBJ1-1 proteins, so the full variable domain is: DTAVSQTPKYLVTQMGNDKSIKCEQNLGHDTMYWYKQDSKKFLKIMFSYNNKELIINETVPNRFSPKSPDKAHLNLHINSLELGDSAVYFCASSLRQGIPPLNTEAFFGQGTRLTVV.